Below, 23 T cell receptor beta chains from the same sample are listed, as sequenced in a study of CD8+ T cells in alopecia areata. RNA, once extracted, was reverse transcribed into cDNA for use as the sequencing template. Repertoires were generated with immunoSEQ multiplex PCR, while TCRdb's copy carries only in-frame clones and drops some. The table includes 100,000 to 130,000 clones, 55% to 60% detected once. The sample consisted of NKG2D-low CD8+ T cells sorted from blood. Receptors were obtained from a human donor with alopecia areata.

The chain has TRBV6-1 and TRBJ2-7; D ambiguous. This CDR3 has 13 amino acids. CDR1 is MNHNS, CDR2 SASEGT, per germline. Trimming took 4 bases from V and 2 from J, leaving 9 bases between them. The CDR3 loop is CASSARQAYEQYF. Written as DNA, the CDR3 is TGTGCCAGCAGTGCCCGGCAGGCCTACGAGCAGTACTTC.

This clone was recorded a few times. V usage is TRBV27 and J usage is TRBJ2-3; D might be TRBD1 or TRBD2, each matching 5 bases. The V gene lost 5 bases and the J gene lost 5 bases, with 11 bases spanning the gap. Per the germline V gene, CDR1 is MNHEY and CDR2 is SMNVEV (reference sequence). The CDR3 is 13 amino acids. The CDR3 coding sequence is TGTGCCAGCAGTACGGGGCCCTTAGATACGCAGTATTTT. It specifies CASSTGPLDTQYF.

The V gene is TRBV28, the J gene TRBJ1-2, with D uncertain. The germline V gene encodes CDR1 MDHEN and CDR2 SYDVKM. Trimming removed 7 bases from V and 5 bases from J, with 8 bases in between. This CDR3 region has 11 residues. The CDR3 loop is CASTLGYGYTF. In DNA, the CDR3 is TGTGCCAGCACCTTGGGATATGGCTACACCTTC.

The V call is TRBV25-1, the J call TRBJ1-5; D unresolved. Trimming stripped 0 bases from V and 5 bases from J, with 11 bases between. This CDR3 is built from 15 residues. Per the germline V gene, CDR1 is MGHDK and CDR2 is SYGVNS. CDR3 region: CASSEYSDWDQPQHF. CDR3 coding DNA: TGTGCCAGCAGTGAATATAGCGATTGGGATCAGCCCCAGCATTTT.

The chain employs TRBV6-1 and TRBJ1-1; 8 nucleotides align to TRBD1. From germline, CDR1 is MNHNS and CDR2 SASEGT. V lost 7 bases, J lost 9 bases, and 10 bases stayed unmatched. This CDR3 region has 13 residues. The DNA for the CDR3 is TGTGCCAGCAAACCTGGACAGGGCGCTCAAGCTTTCTTT. Translated, it gives CASKPGQGAQAFF.

This clone was seen a few times. The chain carries TRBV5-4 and TRBJ2-7, with TRBD1 identical over 10 bases. J lost 5 bases, V lost 6 bases, and 8 bases had no gene match. Germline V CDR1 and CDR2: SGHNT, YYREEE (reference sequence). The CDR3 covers 14 residues. The CDR3 DNA sequence: TGTGCCAGCACCCGGGACAGGGGAATCCACGAGCAGTACTTC. Translation gives CASTRDRGIHEQYF.

The genes are TRBV5-6 and TRBJ2-5, with D unresolved. Trimming took off 0 bases at V and 2 bases at J, with 11 bases between the two ends. CDR1 is SGHDT, CDR2 YYEEEE, per germline. This CDR3 is 15 amino acids long. The CDR3 DNA reads TGTGCCAGCAGCTTGGCCGGAAAACCTCAAGAGACCCAGTACTTC. This translates into CASSLAGKPQETQYF.

The chain combines TRBV13 with TRBJ1-2; D gene ambiguous. Deletions cut 2 bases from V and 7 bases from J, with 5 bases between. Per the germline V gene, CDR1 is PRHDT and CDR2 is FYEKMQ (reference sequence). This CDR3 is built from 11 residues. As DNA, the CDR3 is TGTGCCAGCAGCTTAACTCGTGGCTACACCTTC. The encoded protein is CASSLTRGYTF.

The chain links TRBV27 to TRBJ2-5; 7 bases are a match to TRBD2. The length of the CDR3 is 15 residues. Germline V gives CDR1 MNHEY, CDR2 SMNVEV (reference sequence). Unmatched junction bases numbered 9, after V lost 7 bases and J lost 1 base. This CDR3 reads CASNKLASFQETQYF. The DNA of the CDR3 is TGTGCCAGCAATAAACTAGCGTCGTTCCAAGAGACCCAGTACTTC.

This chain's CDR3 is CASSDRLAGALYEQYF. The DNA of the CDR3 is TGTGCCAGCAGTGACCGACTAGCGGGAGCCCTCTACGAGCAGTACTTC. This chain connects TRBV6-1 to TRBJ2-7; 12 bases line up with TRBD2. CDR3 length equals 16 residues. V trimming: 3 bases; J trimming: 3 bases; junction bases outside the gene matches: 6. CDR1 MNHNS and CDR2 SASEGT come from the germline V gene.

The V gene is TRBV6-5, the J gene TRBJ1-1, with 9 bases identical to TRBD1. The V gene end was trimmed by 5 bases and the J gene end by 4 bases; junction bases not matched to a gene: 5. CDR3 size: 14 residues. The germline V gene has CDR1 MNHEY and CDR2 SVGAGI. The CDR3 loop reads CASSRRQGVTEAFF. CDR3 bases: TGTGCCAGCAGTCGCCGACAGGGGGTCACTGAAGCTTTCTTT.

The chain joins TRBV13 to TRBJ1-1; TRBD1 is a possible D gene (6 bases). Trimming took 5 bases from V and 4 from J, leaving 14 bases between them. The V gene's germline CDR1 is PRHDT and CDR2 FYEKMQ (reference sequence). The CDR3 has 14 amino acids. CDR3 nucleotide sequence: TGTGCCAGCAGCATACAGGGTTCGAGCACTGAAGCTTTCTTT. Translation gives CASSIQGSSTEAFF.

The chain uses TRBV9 and TRBJ2-1; a possible D gene is TRBD1 (7 bases). V lost 0 bases and J 0 bases, leaving 10 bases between the germline ends. CDR1 is SGDLS and CDR2 is YYNGEE in the germline V gene. There are 16 residues in the CDR3. CDR3: CASSVGGDSSYNEQFF. The CDR3 coding sequence is TGTGCCAGCAGCGTAGGGGGGGACAGCTCCTACAATGAGCAGTTCTTC.

The rearrangement links TRBV7-3 to TRBJ2-1, with no clear D. The germline V and J ends were trimmed by 1 base and 5 bases, with 9 bases remaining between them. Germline V gene data show CDR1 as SGHTA and CDR2 as FQGTGA. CDR3 length: 14 amino acids. The CDR3 is CASSLNPSDNEQFF. CDR3 DNA sequence: TGTGCCAGCAGCTTAAACCCTAGTGACAATGAGCAGTTCTTC.

The chain links TRBV7-6 to TRBJ2-7, with D perhaps TRBD1 or TRBD2 (5 bases each). The CDR3 length is 15 residues. From germline, CDR1 is SGHVS and CDR2 FNYEAQ. The germline V and J ends were trimmed by 7 bases and 0 bases, with 16 bases remaining between them. The CDR3 reads CASTPGTGPSYEQYF. CDR3 sequence (DNA): TGTGCCAGCACACCTGGGACGGGACCCTCCTACGAGCAGTACTTC. Complete variable domain (other parts from reference TRBV7-6 and TRBJ2-7): GAGVSQSPRYKVTKRGQDVALRCDPISGHVSLYWYRQALGQGPEFLTYFNYEAQQDKSGLPNDRFSAERPEGSISTLTIQRTEQRDSAMYRCASTPGTGPSYEQYFGPGTRLTVT.

For the CDR3, the DNA is TGTGCCAGCAGTGGGGGACAGGGGACTGAGCAGTTCTTC. Translating gives CASSGGQGTEQFF. This sequence joins TRBV27 and TRBJ2-1; 10 positions match TRBD1. The length of the CDR3 is 13 residues. Looked up from germline, CDR1 is MNHEY and CDR2 is SMNVEV (reference sequence). J was trimmed by 9 bases and V by 5 bases; bases with no gene match: 4.

The CDR3 DNA sequence: TGTGCCAGCAGCTTAGCTTTTTCGGCGGGACAGAAATACAATGAGCAGTTCTTC. It translates to CASSLAFSAGQKYNEQFF. This chain connects TRBV7-9 to TRBJ2-1; D is possibly TRBD1 (7 bases). Per germline, CDR1 SEHNR and CDR2 FQNEAQ (reference sequence). Between the trimmed V and J ends, which lost 0 bases and 4 bases, there was a span of 19 bases. The CDR3 loop spans 18 amino acids. The full variable domain, completed using reference TRBV7-9 and TRBJ2-1, is DTGVSQNPRHKITKRGQNVTFRCDPISEHNRLYWYRQTLGQGPEFLTYFQNEAQLEKSRLLSDRFSAERPKGSFSTLEIQRTEQGDSAMYLCASSLAFSAGQKYNEQFFGPGTRLTVL.

The genes are TRBV27 and TRBJ2-1, with D maybe TRBD1 (6 bases). Trimming left V 3 bases short and J 6 bases short, with 9 bases between. The CDR3 loop spans 13 amino acids. The germline gives CDR1 MNHEY, CDR2 SMNVEV (reference sequence). CDR3 bases: TGTGCCAGCAGTTTGACAGGACCCAATGAGCAGTTCTTC. Translated: CASSLTGPNEQFF.

V usage is TRBV4-1 and J usage is TRBJ1-5; D may be TRBD1 (5 bases). V shed 6 bases and J shed 2 bases, with 14 bases lying between them. From germline, CDR1 is MGHRA and CDR2 YSYEKL. The CDR3 is 15 amino acids. CDR3 sequence reads: CASRTAPYGNQPQHF. The CDR3 nucleotides read TGCGCCAGCAGGACAGCCCCGTACGGCAATCAGCCCCAGCATTTT.

The J gene is TRBJ2-5, the V gene TRBV28; weak D call: TRBD1 (6 bases). Trimming stripped 8 bases from V and 4 bases from J, with 20 bases between. CDR3 size: 15 residues. The germline gives CDR1 MDHEN, CDR2 SYDVKM. DNA for the CDR3: TGTGCCAGCTACGCTAAAACAGGGACGTCAGAGACCCAGTACTTC. Translation gives CASYAKTGTSETQYF.

V is TRBV7-9 and J is TRBJ1-2, with a tentative D call TRBD1 (5 bases). Trimming removed 1 base from V and 2 bases from J, with 14 bases in between. Germline V lookup: CDR1 SEHNR, CDR2 FQNEAQ (reference sequence). This CDR3 is built from 16 residues. CDR3 sequence reads: CASSLGREGVNYGYTF. The CDR3, as DNA: TGTGCCAGCAGCTTAGGAAGGGAAGGGGTCAACTATGGCTACACCTTC.

The V gene is TRBV9, the J gene TRBJ2-7; no firm D call. Germline V gene lookup returns CDR1 SGDLS and CDR2 YYNGEE. The CDR3 has 13 amino acids. V was trimmed by 3 bases and J by 0 bases, leaving 7 bases between them. The CDR3 here is CASSGKSSYEQYF. The CDR3 DNA reads as TGTGCCAGCAGCGGGAAGAGCTCCTACGAGCAGTACTTC.

J is TRBJ1-1 and V is TRBV29-1; D uncertain. Trimming removed 6 bases at V and 5 bases at J, with 10 bases between. The germline CDR1 and CDR2 sequences are SQVTM and ANQGSEA. This CDR3 comprises 11 residues. The CDR3 protein is CSVQSGTEAFF. DNA of the CDR3: TGCAGCGTCCAAAGTGGAACTGAAGCTTTCTTT.